This passage covers 4 T cell receptor beta chains from one sample sequenced in a study of cytomegalovirus exposure and HLA in healthy donors (dated 2017 in TCRdb). Receptors were amplified or captured by the immunoSEQ multiplex PCR assay. The multiplex PCR relied on a mix of 60 forward primers for TCR Vbeta segments and 13 reverse primers for TCR Jbeta segments. TCRdb mirrors the immuneACCESS table, restricted to in-frame sequences. Some clones are absent from its copies; in checked studies, under half trace to an unresolved V gene, and the reason for the others is unknown. The sample table lists tens of thousands of clones, about 80% of them with a count of one. In total, the top ten clones hold approximately 29% of the sample. The sample taken for sequencing was PBMCs. Every receptor here comes from a man over 45 in good health and CMV-seropositive.

The chain joins TRBV23-1 to TRBJ1-5; a possible D gene is TRBD1 (5 bases). TRBV23-1 is an ORF, with its function uncertain. There are 22 residues in the CDR3. Trimming removed 0 bases from V and 2 bases from J, with 29 bases in between. The chain's CDR3 is CASSQSEIILDGRKGGNQPQHF. Here the CDR3 DNA reads TGCGCCAGCAGTCAATCGGAAATAATCCTGGACGGGAGGAAAGGGGGCAATCAGCCCCAGCATTTT.

This sequence joins TRBV29-1 and TRBJ1-1, with 9 positions matching TRBD1. This CDR3 has 14 residues. Germline V gene lookup returns CDR1 SQVTM and CDR2 ANQGSEA. The V segment lost 2 bases and the J segment 2 bases; nucleotides outside the gene matches: 3. DNA for the CDR3: TGCAGCGTTGAAAAACAGGGGGCTAACACTGAAGCTTTCTTT. Protein sequence: CSVEKQGANTEAFF. The full variable domain, rest sourced from reference TRBV29-1 and TRBJ1-1, is SAVISQKPSRDICQRGTSLTIQCQVDSQVTMMFWYRQQPGQSLTLIATANQGSEATYESGFVIDKFPISRPNLTFSTLTVSNMSPEDSSIYLCSVEKQGANTEAFFGQGTRLTVV.

The V call is TRBV20-1, the J call TRBJ1-2; D is ambiguous. The CDR3 runs 11 residues. Germline CDR1 and CDR2: DFQATT and SNEGSKA (reference sequence). CDR3 DNA: TGCAGCGGCGGGTCCGATTATGGCTACACCTTC. This codes for CSGGSDYGYTF.

In DNA, the CDR3 is TGTGCCAGCAGTGAGTGGGGGGGGCCATATGGCTACACCTTC. Encoded protein: CASSEWGGPYGYTF. This sequence joins TRBV2 and TRBJ1-2, with D tentatively TRBD1 (6 bases). The CDR3 is 14 amino acids. Germline V gene data show CDR1 as SNHLY and CDR2 as FYNNEI. Trimming left V 3 bases short and J 5 bases short, with 13 bases between.